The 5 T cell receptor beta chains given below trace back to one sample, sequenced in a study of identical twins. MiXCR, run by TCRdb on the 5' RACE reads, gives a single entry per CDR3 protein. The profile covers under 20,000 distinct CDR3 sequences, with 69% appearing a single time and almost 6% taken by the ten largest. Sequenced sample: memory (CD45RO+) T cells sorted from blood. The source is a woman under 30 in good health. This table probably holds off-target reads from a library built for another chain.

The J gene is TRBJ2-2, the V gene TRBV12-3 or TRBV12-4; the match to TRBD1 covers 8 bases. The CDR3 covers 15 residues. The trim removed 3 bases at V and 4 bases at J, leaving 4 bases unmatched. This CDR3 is CASSFRGPSTGELFF. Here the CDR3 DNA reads TGTGCCAGCAGTTTCAGGGGGCCCAGCACCGGGGAGCTGTTTTTT.

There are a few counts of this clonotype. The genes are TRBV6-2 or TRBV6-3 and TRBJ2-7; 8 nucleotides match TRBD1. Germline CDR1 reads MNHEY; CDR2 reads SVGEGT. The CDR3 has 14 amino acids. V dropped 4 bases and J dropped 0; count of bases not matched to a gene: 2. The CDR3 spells CASSWTGSSYEQYF. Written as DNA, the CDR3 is TGTGCCAGCAGTTGGACAGGGTCCTCCTACGAGCAGTACTTC.

The CDR3 loop reads CASRPPTGGPYEQYF. CDR3 DNA sequence: TGTGCCAGTAGACCTCCAACGGGAGGGCCATACGAGCAGTACTTC. The chain recombines TRBV19 with TRBJ2-7; 8 bases are shared with TRBD2. With V trimmed by 6 bases and J by 4 bases, 11 bases remained unmatched. Germline lookup yields CDR1 LNHDA and CDR2 SQIVND (reference sequence). This CDR3 region has 15 residues.

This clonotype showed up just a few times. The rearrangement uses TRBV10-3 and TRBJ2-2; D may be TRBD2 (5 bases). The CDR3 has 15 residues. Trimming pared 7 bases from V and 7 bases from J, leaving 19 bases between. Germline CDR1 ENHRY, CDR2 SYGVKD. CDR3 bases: TGTGCCATCATGGGGATGAGGGAAACCGGCGGGGAGCTGTTTTTT. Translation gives CAIMGMRETGGELFF.

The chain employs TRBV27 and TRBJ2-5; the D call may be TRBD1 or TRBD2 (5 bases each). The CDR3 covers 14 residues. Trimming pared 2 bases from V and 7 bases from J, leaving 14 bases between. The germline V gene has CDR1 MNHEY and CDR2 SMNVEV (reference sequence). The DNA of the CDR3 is TGTGCCAGCAGTTTAGATCCAAATGGGGGGACCCAGTACTTC. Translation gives CASSLDPNGGTQYF.